This TCR beta chain was profiled in a study of blood T cell repertoires in COVID-19. Study information: Acute and convalescent COVID-19 samples came from the United States, Italy and Spain. Sources were T cells, B-cell-depleted T cells, or PBMCs; the material itself was cDNA or gDNA.

In germline, CDR1 is SGHNT, CDR2 YYREEE (reference sequence). The CDR3 extends over 14 amino acids. With 4 bases clipped from V and 6 bases from J, the junction kept 6 bases outside the gene matches. Using immunoSEQ multiplex PCR, the repertoire was profiled, and TCRdb retains in-frame clones only, with some absent. The data contain more than 150,000 clones, approximately 82% of them singletons. The source of this sequence is a woman in her 50s with acute or convalescent COVID-19. Input material: peripheral blood. The V gene is TRBV5-4, the J gene TRBJ1-4; 7 nucleotides match TRBD1. CDR3 in amino acids: CASSMGQTYEKLFF. The CDR3 DNA reads TGTGCCAGCAGCATGGGACAGACCTATGAAAAACTGTTTTTT. The entire variable domain, with the rest obtained from reference TRBV5-4 and TRBJ1-4, is as follows: ETGVTQSPTHLIKTRGQQVTLRCSSQSGHNTVSWYQQALGQGPQFIFQYYREEENGRGNFPPRFSGLQFPNYSSELNVNALELDDSALYLCASSMGQTYEKLFFGSGTQLSVL.